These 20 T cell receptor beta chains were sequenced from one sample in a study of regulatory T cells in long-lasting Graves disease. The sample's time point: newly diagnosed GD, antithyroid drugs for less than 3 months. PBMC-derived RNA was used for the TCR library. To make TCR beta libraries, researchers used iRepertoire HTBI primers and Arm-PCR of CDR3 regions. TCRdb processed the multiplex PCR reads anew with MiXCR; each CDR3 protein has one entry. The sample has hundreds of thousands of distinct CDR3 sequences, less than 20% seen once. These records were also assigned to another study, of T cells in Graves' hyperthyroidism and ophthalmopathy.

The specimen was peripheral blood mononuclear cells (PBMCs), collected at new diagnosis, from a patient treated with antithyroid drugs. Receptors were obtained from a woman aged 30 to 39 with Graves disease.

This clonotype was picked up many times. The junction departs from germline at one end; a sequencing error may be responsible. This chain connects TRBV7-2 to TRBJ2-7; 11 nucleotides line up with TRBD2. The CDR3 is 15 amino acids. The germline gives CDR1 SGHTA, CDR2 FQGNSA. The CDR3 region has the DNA TGTGCCAGCAGATTAGCGGGAGGGCCCTCCTACGAGCAGTACTTC. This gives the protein CASRLAGGPSYEQYF.

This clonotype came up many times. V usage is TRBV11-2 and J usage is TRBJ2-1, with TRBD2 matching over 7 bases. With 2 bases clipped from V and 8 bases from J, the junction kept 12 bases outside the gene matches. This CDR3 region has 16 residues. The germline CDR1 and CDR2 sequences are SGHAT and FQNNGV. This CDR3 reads CASSLLAGEWTDEQFF. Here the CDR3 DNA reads TGTGCCAGCAGCTTATTGGCGGGAGAATGGACGGATGAGCAGTTCTTC.

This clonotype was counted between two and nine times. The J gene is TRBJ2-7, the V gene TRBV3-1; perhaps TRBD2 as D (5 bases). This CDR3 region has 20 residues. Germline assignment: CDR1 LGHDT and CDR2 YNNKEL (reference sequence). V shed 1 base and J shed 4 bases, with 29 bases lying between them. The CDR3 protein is CASSQGDSNLIIASRYEQYF. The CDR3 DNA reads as TGTGCCAGCAGCCAAGGTGATTCCAATCTCATTATAGCGAGTCGATACGAGCAGTACTTC.

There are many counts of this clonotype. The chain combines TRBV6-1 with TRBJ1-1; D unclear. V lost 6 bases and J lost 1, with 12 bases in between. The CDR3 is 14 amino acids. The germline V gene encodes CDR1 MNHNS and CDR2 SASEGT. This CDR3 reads CASRTGYQNTEAFF. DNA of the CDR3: TGTGCCAGCAGGACGGGATATCAGAACACTGAAGCTTTCTTT.

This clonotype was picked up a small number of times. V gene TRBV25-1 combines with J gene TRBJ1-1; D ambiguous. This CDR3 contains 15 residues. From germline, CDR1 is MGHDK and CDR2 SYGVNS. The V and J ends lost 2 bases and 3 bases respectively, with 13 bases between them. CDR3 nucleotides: TGTGCCAGCAGTGAAATTTCTGGGGTCGACACTGAAGCTTTCTTT. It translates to CASSEISGVDTEAFF. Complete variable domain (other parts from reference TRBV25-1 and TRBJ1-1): EADIYQTPRYLVIGTGKKITLECSQTMGHDKMYWYQQDPGMELHLIHYSYGVNSTEKGDLSSESTVSRIRTEHFPLTLESARPSHTSQYLCASSEISGVDTEAFFGQGTRLTVV.

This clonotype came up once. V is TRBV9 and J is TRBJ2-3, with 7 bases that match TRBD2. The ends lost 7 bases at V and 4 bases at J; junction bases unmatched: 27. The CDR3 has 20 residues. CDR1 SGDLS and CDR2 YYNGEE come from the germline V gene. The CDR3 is CASSSGLFLWGSMSPDTQYF. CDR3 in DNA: TGTGCCAGCTCCTCGGGACTATTTTTATGGGGCAGCATGAGTCCAGATACGCAGTATTTT.

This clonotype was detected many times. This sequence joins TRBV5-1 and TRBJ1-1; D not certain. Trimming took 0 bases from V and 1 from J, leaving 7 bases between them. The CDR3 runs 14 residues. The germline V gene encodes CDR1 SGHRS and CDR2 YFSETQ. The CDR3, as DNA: TGCGCCAGCAGCTTGGAGGGATGGAACACTGAAGCTTTCTTT. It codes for CASSLEGWNTEAFF.

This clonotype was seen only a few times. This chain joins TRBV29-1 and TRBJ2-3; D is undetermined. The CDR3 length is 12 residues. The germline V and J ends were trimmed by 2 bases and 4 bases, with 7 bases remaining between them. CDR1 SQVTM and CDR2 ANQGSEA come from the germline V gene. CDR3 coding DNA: TGCAGCGTTGAATGGCAGGCAGATACGCAGTATTTT. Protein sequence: CSVEWQADTQYF.

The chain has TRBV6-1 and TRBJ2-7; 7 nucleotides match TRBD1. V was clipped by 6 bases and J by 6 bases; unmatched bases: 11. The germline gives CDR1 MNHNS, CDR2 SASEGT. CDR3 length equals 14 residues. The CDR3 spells CASRRTGTSGEQYF. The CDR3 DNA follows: TGTGCCAGCAGACGGACAGGAACATCTGGCGAGCAGTACTTC.

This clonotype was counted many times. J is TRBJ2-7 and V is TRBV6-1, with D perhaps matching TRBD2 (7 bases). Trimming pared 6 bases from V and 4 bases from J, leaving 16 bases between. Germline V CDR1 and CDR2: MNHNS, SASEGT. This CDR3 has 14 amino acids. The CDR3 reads CASSGRGGPYEQYF. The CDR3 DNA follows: TGTGCCAGCAGCGGAAGGGGGGGTCCGTACGAGCAGTACTTC.

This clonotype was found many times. The CDR3 nucleotides are TGTGCCAGCTCACCCAGGGACAGCACAGATACGCAGTATTTT. Amino acid sequence: CASSPRDSTDTQYF. The chain couples TRBV18 to TRBJ2-3; D may be TRBD1 or TRBD2 (5 bases each). Trimming removed 3 bases from V and 0 bases from J, with 7 bases in between. CDR3 length equals 14 residues. Germline CDR1 and CDR2: KGHSH and LQKENI.

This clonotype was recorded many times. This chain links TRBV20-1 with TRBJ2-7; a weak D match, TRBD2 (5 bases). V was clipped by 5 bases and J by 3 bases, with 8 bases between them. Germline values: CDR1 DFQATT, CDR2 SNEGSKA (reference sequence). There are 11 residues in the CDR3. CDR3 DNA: TGCAGTGCTGGGGAGCGCTACGAGCAGTACTTC. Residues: CSAGERYEQYF.

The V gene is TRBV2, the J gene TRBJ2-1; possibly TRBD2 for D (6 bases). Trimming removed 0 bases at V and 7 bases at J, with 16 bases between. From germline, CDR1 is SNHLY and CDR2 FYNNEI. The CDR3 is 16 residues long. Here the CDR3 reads CASSEAGLRTTNEQFF. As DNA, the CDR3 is TGTGCCAGCAGTGAAGCCGGCCTTCGGACTACTAATGAGCAGTTCTTC.

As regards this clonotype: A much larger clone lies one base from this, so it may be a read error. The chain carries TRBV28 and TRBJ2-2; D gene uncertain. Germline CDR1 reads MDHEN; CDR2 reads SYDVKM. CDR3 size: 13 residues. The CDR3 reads CAGSFDPTGELFF. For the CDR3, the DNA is TGTGCCGGCAGTTTCGATCCCACCGGGGAGCTGTTTTTT.

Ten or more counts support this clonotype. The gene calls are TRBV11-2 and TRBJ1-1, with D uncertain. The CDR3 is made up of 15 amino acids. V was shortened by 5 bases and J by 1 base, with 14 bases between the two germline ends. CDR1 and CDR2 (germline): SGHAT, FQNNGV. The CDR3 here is CASSPSRIRNTEAFF. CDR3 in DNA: TGTGCCAGCAGCCCCAGCCGGATACGGAACACTGAAGCTTTCTTT.

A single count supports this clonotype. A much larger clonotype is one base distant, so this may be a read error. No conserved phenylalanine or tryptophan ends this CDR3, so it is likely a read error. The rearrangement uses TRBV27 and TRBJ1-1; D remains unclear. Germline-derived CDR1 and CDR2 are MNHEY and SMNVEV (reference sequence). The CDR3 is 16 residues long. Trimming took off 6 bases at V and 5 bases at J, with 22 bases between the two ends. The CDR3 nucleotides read TGTGCCAGCAGCCGCACCTTTTTCGAGAAGAGAACTGAAGCTTTCTCT. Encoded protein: CASSRTFFEKRTEAFS.

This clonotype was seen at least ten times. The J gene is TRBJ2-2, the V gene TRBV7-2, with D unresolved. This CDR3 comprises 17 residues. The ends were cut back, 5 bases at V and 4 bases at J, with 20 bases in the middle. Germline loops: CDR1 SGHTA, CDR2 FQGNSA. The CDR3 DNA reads TGTGCCAGCAGCCCCGACCCTGGTGGGCCGGGCACCGGGGAGCTGTTTTTT. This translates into CASSPDPGGPGTGELFF.

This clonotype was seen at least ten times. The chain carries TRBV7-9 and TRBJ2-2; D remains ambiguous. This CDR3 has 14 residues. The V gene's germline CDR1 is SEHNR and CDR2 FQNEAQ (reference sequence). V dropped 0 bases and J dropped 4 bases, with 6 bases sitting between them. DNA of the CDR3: TGTGCCAGCAGCTTAGCCTCCGCCACCGGGGAGCTGTTTTTT. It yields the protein CASSLASATGELFF. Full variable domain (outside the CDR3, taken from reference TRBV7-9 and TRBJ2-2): DTGVSQNPRHKITKRGQNVTFRCDPISEHNRLYWYRQTLGQGPEFLTYFQNEAQLEKSRLLSDRFSAERPKGSFSTLEIQRTEQGDSAMYLCASSLASATGELFFGEGSRLTVL.

The CDR3: CASSIRDYPYNEQFF. The CDR3 DNA follows: TGTGCCAGCAGCATCCGGGACTATCCCTACAATGAGCAGTTCTTC. The chain links TRBV9 to TRBJ2-1; 7 bases map to TRBD2. The CDR3 contains 15 residues. Germline V gene data show CDR1 as SGDLS and CDR2 as YYNGEE. The trim removed 4 bases at V and 2 bases at J, leaving 6 bases unmatched.

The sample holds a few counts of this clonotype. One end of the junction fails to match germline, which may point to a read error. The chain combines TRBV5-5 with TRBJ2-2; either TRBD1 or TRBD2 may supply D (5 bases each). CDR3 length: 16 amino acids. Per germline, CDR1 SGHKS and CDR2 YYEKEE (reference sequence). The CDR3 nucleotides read TGCGCCAGCAGCTTGGATAGGGGACCGAACACCGGGGAGCTGTTTTTT. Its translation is CASSLDRGPNTGELFF.